One and the same sample provided the 28 T cell receptor beta chains below, sequenced in a study of blood T cell repertoires in COVID-19. Clones were read by immunoSEQ multiplex PCR, and TCRdb kept only the in-frame ones, dropping some. The table includes tens of thousands of clones, about 88% detected once. The sequencing input was peripheral blood. The receptors were gathered from a human donor in a cohort sampled during active COVID-19.

This rearrangement joins TRBV28 to TRBJ1-6, with D maybe TRBD1 (6 bases). V was pared by 5 bases and J by 0 bases, with 20 bases between. The CDR3 runs 19 residues. The germline V gene has CDR1 MDHEN and CDR2 SYDVKM. Here the CDR3 DNA reads TGTGCCAGCAGTCCTAAGGACAGTAAACGGGGCTCCTATAATTCACCCCTCCACTTT. It translates to CASSPKDSKRGSYNSPLHF.

The rearrangement uses TRBV7-3 and TRBJ2-5, with D possibly matching TRBD2 (7 bases). Trimming removed 5 bases from V and 4 bases from J, with 14 bases in between. Germline V lookup: CDR1 SGHTA, CDR2 FQGTGA. This CDR3 comprises 14 residues. The CDR3 nucleotides read TGTGCCAGCAGCCCCCGGGGGGCAGGAGAGACCCAGTACTTC. It translates to CASSPRGAGETQYF.

The CDR3 DNA sequence: TGTGCCAGCAGTGAGAGCGGGGGCAGCACAGATACGCAGTATTTT. Translation: CASSESGGSTDTQYF. The chain joins TRBV6-4 to TRBJ2-3, with 8 bases that match TRBD2. The CDR3 totals 15 residues. Germline CDR1 and CDR2: MRHNA and SNTAGT. Losses at the gene ends were 3 bases for V and 0 bases for J; bases not matched to a gene: 2.

The rearrangement links TRBV20-1 to TRBJ1-2; possible D gene TRBD1, 5 bases. Germline lookup yields CDR1 DFQATT and CDR2 SNEGSKA (reference sequence). The germline V and J ends were trimmed by 6 bases and 8 bases, with 13 bases remaining between them. CDR3 length: 11 amino acids. CDR3 amino acids: CSARGGSGYTF. Here the CDR3 DNA reads TGCAGTGCCCGGGGGGGAAGCGGCTACACCTTC.

The J gene is TRBJ2-3, the V gene TRBV21-1; TRBD1 is the table's D call, not checked against the DNA. TRBV21-1 is given as a pseudogene. This CDR3 has 16 residues. The CDR3 sequence: CASSKEGTGCTDTQYF. As DNA, the CDR3 is TGTGCCAGCAGCAAAGAGGGGACAGGCTGCACAGATACGCAGTATTTT.

The chain employs TRBV6-6 and TRBJ1-3; D perhaps matches TRBD1 (5 bases). Per the germline V gene, CDR1 is MNHNY and CDR2 is SVGAGI (reference sequence). The CDR3 is 16 residues long. V was pared by 6 bases and J by 0 bases, with 15 bases between. The CDR3: CASSERQSNSGNTIYF. The CDR3 DNA reads as TGTGCCAGCAGCGAACGACAGTCAAACTCTGGAAACACCATATATTTT.

The V gene is TRBV25-1, the J gene TRBJ2-7; D may be TRBD2 (6 bases). Per germline, CDR1 MGHDK and CDR2 SYGVNS. V shed 4 bases and J shed 7 bases, with 17 bases lying between them. CDR3 size: 14 residues. The CDR3 nucleotides read TGTGCCAGCAGTGCAACCGGGACTTACTCTGAGCAGTACTTC. Protein product: CASSATGTYSEQYF.

The V call is TRBV4-1, the J call TRBJ1-3; no definite D call. Germline V gene data show CDR1 as MGHRA and CDR2 as YSYEKL. This CDR3 is built from 17 residues. Trimming pared 1 base from V and 0 bases from J, leaving 13 bases between. The DNA for the CDR3 is TGCGCCAGCAGCCAAGGGTCTGCAGCGCGCTCTGGAAACACCATATATTTT. Its translation: CASSQGSAARSGNTIYF.

The V call is TRBV19, the J call TRBJ1-6; D is uncertain. Per germline, CDR1 LNHDA and CDR2 SQIVND (reference sequence). The CDR3 sequence is 14 residues long. Trimming removed 4 bases from V and 7 bases from J, with 11 bases in between. The CDR3 loop reads CASSRGAGNSPLHF. The CDR3, as DNA: TGTGCCAGTAGTAGAGGCGCGGGGAATTCACCCCTCCACTTT.

The chain is built from TRBV5-4 and TRBJ2-2; the D gene is possibly TRBD2 (5 bases). V was pared by 2 bases and J by 4 bases, with 12 bases between. This CDR3 is built from 15 residues. The germline V gene encodes CDR1 SGHNT and CDR2 YYREEE (reference sequence). CDR3 sequence (DNA): TGTGCCAGCAGCTTAGCGGCCCGCGGCACCGGGGAGCTGTTTTTT. This translates into CASSLAARGTGELFF.

The J gene is TRBJ2-1, the V gene TRBV18; 12 nucleotides line up with TRBD2. The CDR3 covers 18 residues. Unmatched junction bases numbered 9, after V lost 6 bases and J lost 0 bases. Germline CDR1 KGHSH, CDR2 LQKENI. CDR3 coding DNA: TGTGCCAGCTCGTCTAGCGGGAGGGATTTTGGCTCCTACAATGAGCAGTTCTTC. This sequence encodes CASSSSGRDFGSYNEQFF.

This chain's CDR3 is CASSLRGLSNQPQHF. The CDR3 region has the DNA TGTGCCAGCAGTTTAAGGGGCTTAAGCAATCAGCCCCAGCATTTT. The chain has TRBV6-2 or TRBV6-3 and TRBJ1-5, with D possibly being TRBD1 (5 bases). V was cut by 4 bases and J by 1 base, with 11 bases left in between. Germline V CDR1 and CDR2: MNHEY, SVGEGT. The CDR3 covers 15 residues.

In this sample, this clone turned up once. The V call is TRBV5-6, the J call TRBJ2-1; 8 nucleotides line up with TRBD2. This CDR3 comprises 17 residues. Germline trimming cut 1 base from V and 7 bases from J; bases unmatched to any gene: 13. CDR1 and CDR2 from the germline V gene are SGHDT and YYEEEE. The CDR3 here is CASSLPLSGGPSNEQFF. The CDR3, as DNA: TGTGCCAGCAGCTTGCCCCTATCGGGAGGGCCTTCAAATGAGCAGTTCTTC.

The rearrangement links TRBV29-1 to TRBJ2-5; D is perhaps TRBD1 (5 bases). The V end was cut by 6 bases, the J end by 5 bases, with 13 bases between. Per germline, CDR1 SQVTM and CDR2 ANQGSEA. This CDR3 has 12 amino acids. Here the CDR3 reads CSVVQGGETQYF. CDR3 DNA: TGCAGCGTGGTCCAGGGTGGGGAGACCCAGTACTTC.

The chain couples TRBV7-2 to TRBJ2-5, with D possibly matching TRBD1 (5 bases). V lost 2 bases and J lost 4, with 11 bases in between. This CDR3 is built from 14 residues. Looked up from germline, CDR1 is SGHTA and CDR2 is FQGNSA. CDR3 sequence reads: CASSLHRGRETQYF. For the CDR3, the DNA is TGTGCCAGCAGCTTACATAGGGGCCGAGAGACCCAGTACTTC. Complete variable domain (other parts from reference TRBV7-2 and TRBJ2-5): GAGVSQSPSNKVTEKGKDVELRCDPISGHTALYWYRQSLGQGLEFLIYFQGNSAPDKSGLPSDRFSAERTGGSVSTLTIQRTQQEDSAVYLCASSLHRGRETQYFGPGTRLLVL.

This rearrangement joins TRBV19 to TRBJ1-2; possible D gene TRBD1, 5 bases. Germline V CDR1 and CDR2: LNHDA, SQIVND (reference sequence). V was cut by 5 bases and J by 2 bases, with 15 bases left in between. The CDR3 sequence is 15 residues long. The CDR3 region has the DNA TGTGCCAGTAGTCCCCACCAGGGAAGGAACTATGGCTACACCTTC. As protein: CASSPHQGRNYGYTF.

This rearrangement joins TRBV7-8 to TRBJ1-4; TRBD1 might be the D (5 bases). V gave up 5 bases and J gave up 0 bases, with 16 bases separating them. This CDR3 is 17 amino acids long. Germline CDR1 reads SGHVS; CDR2 reads FQNEAQ. The CDR3 sequence is CASSTGRAFATNEKLFF. As DNA, the CDR3 is TGTGCCAGCAGCACAGGACGGGCCTTTGCAACTAATGAAAAACTGTTTTTT.

The rearrangement links TRBV13 to TRBJ1-1; D call uncertain. V was clipped by 3 bases and J by 0 bases, with 8 bases between them. CDR1 is PRHDT, CDR2 FYEKMQ, per germline (reference sequence). The CDR3 has 14 residues. The CDR3 DNA reads TGTGCCAGCAGCTTCGGGATCATGAACACTGAAGCTTTCTTT. It translates to CASSFGIMNTEAFF.

This clone has just one count. The CDR3 region is CASSARAYSNQPQHF. CDR3 in DNA: TGTGCCAGCAGTGCACGCGCCTATAGCAATCAGCCCCAGCATTTT. The V call is TRBV2, the J call TRBJ1-5; the D is unclear. Germline V gene data show CDR1 as SNHLY and CDR2 as FYNNEI. This CDR3 has 15 residues. Trimming cost V 4 bases and J 0 bases, with 10 bases left between them.

V and J are TRBV7-6 and TRBJ2-2; TRBD2 matches at 9 bases. The CDR3 loop spans 16 amino acids. The V gene's germline CDR1 is SGHVS and CDR2 FNYEAQ. V shed 1 base, J shed 3 bases, and the junction held 3 bases outside the gene matches. CDR3 in DNA: TGTGCCAGCAGCTTAGAAGCGGGGGGTTACACCGGGGAGCTGTTTTTT. It encodes CASSLEAGGYTGELFF.

V is TRBV5-4 and J is TRBJ2-3; 7 bases match TRBD1. Germline V lookup: CDR1 SGHNT, CDR2 YYREEE (reference sequence). J was trimmed by 1 base and V by 0 bases; bases with no gene match: 5. The CDR3 runs 16 residues. CDR3 nucleotides: TGTGCCAGCAGCTTGGGACAGGGTTTTCGCACAGATACGCAGTATTTT. As protein: CASSLGQGFRTDTQYF.

The chain carries TRBV28 and TRBJ2-5; 8 nucleotides agree with TRBD2. The CDR3 sequence is 16 residues long. Germline CDR1 reads MDHEN; CDR2 reads SYDVKM. The junction had 7 bases not matched to a gene; V was cut back by 3 bases and J by 1 base. CDR3 protein: CASSLAPSGPQETQYF. The CDR3, as DNA: TGTGCCAGCAGTTTGGCCCCTAGCGGGCCCCAAGAGACCCAGTACTTC.

The chain links TRBV14 to TRBJ2-5; the match to TRBD1 covers 9 bases. The germline V gene has CDR1 SGHDN and CDR2 FVKESK. Trimming took 1 base from V and 3 from J; bases not matched to a gene: 9. The CDR3 has 17 residues. CDR3: CASSQGGWTGAKETQYF. The CDR3 bases are TGTGCCAGCAGCCAAGGAGGATGGACAGGGGCCAAAGAGACCCAGTACTTC.

CDR3 sequence: CASKAGEYNSPLHF. The CDR3 DNA sequence: TGTGCCAGCAAAGCGGGGGAATATAATTCACCCCTCCACTTT. V and J are TRBV10-3 and TRBJ1-6; D may be TRBD1 (5 bases). This CDR3 comprises 14 residues. Deletions cut 10 bases from V and 4 bases from J, with 14 bases between. Germline loops: CDR1 ENHRY, CDR2 SYGVKD.

V gene TRBV2 combines with J gene TRBJ1-1; no clear D gene. CDR3 size: 13 residues. The V end was cut by 5 bases, the J end by 0 bases, with 7 bases between. Germline CDR1 SNHLY, CDR2 FYNNEI. CDR3 residues: CASSYMMNTEAFF. The DNA of the CDR3 is TGTGCCAGCAGTTACATGATGAACACTGAAGCTTTCTTT.

This clone was seen once. The chain couples TRBV28 to TRBJ2-1, with TRBD1 matching over 10 bases. Looked up from germline, CDR1 is MDHEN and CDR2 is SYDVKM. This CDR3 comprises 18 residues. The trim removed 2 bases at V and 8 bases at J, leaving 15 bases unmatched. The CDR3 bases are TGTGCCAGCAGTTTAGGCCGTGCCGGGACAGGGGTCAGGGATGAGCAGTTCTTC. Protein: CASSLGRAGTGVRDEQFF.

The chain links TRBV6-6 to TRBJ2-1; 7 bases align to TRBD2. The germline gives CDR1 MNHNY, CDR2 SVGAGI (reference sequence). The V segment lost 6 bases and the J segment 2 bases; nucleotides outside the gene matches: 7. The CDR3 consists of 15 residues. In DNA, the CDR3 is TGTGCCAGCAGGCCTAGCGGCGTAACCTACAATGAGCAGTTCTTC. Protein: CASRPSGVTYNEQFF.

This chain joins TRBV5-1 and TRBJ2-5; TRBD2 matches at 11 bases. This CDR3 is 15 amino acids long. Looked up from germline, CDR1 is SGHRS and CDR2 is YFSETQ. V lost 0 bases to trimming and J lost 8 bases; unmatched junction nucleotides: 6. CDR3 region: CASSLASSGGETQYF. The DNA of the CDR3 is TGCGCCAGCAGCTTGGCCAGTAGCGGGGGGGAAACCCAGTACTTC.